Below, 6 T cell receptor beta chains from the same sample are listed, as sequenced in a study of somatic mutations in cytotoxic T cells in rheumatoid arthritis. TCRdb's table, derived via immunoSEQ multiplex PCR, lists solely in-frame clones and lacks some. Among about 18,000 clones listed, around four fifths were seen once. The source material was CD8+ T cells sorted from blood. Receptors were obtained from an adult with rheumatoid arthritis.

This chain links TRBV9 with TRBJ2-3; TRBD2 matches 7 bases. This CDR3 is 15 amino acids long. Germline V gene sequence: CDR1 SGDLS, CDR2 YYNGEE. After removal of 6 bases from V and 0 bases from J, the junction contained 7 bases not matched to a gene. In nucleotides, the CDR3 is TGTGCCAGCACTCGCAGCGGGATTAGCACAGATACGCAGTATTTT. It translates to CASTRSGISTDTQYF.

The genes are TRBV5-1 and TRBJ2-3; the match to TRBD1 covers 7 bases. The CDR3 length is 15 residues. The trim removed 1 base at V and 1 base at J, leaving 3 bases unmatched. Germline V gene data show CDR1 as SGHRS and CDR2 as YFSETQ. The DNA for the CDR3 is TGCGCCAGCAGCTTGAAACAGGGGCGCACAGATACGCAGTATTTT. Its protein product is CASSLKQGRTDTQYF.

This clone was observed a few times. V usage is TRBV4-1 and J usage is TRBJ2-4, with TRBD2 matching 9 bases. V lost 4 bases, J lost 1 base, and 2 bases stayed unmatched. Germline lookup yields CDR1 MGHRA and CDR2 YSYEKL. The CDR3 length is 15 residues. Here the CDR3 reads CASSLSGSAKNIQYF. CDR3 in DNA: TGCGCCAGCAGCCTTAGCGGGAGTGCCAAAAACATTCAGTACTTC.

By sample fraction, this clone is medium-sized. V usage is TRBV11-2 and J usage is TRBJ1-2; D not certain. The CDR3 has 13 amino acids. V was shortened by 4 bases and J by 6 bases, with 12 bases between the two germline ends. CDR1 is SGHAT, CDR2 FQNNGV, per germline. CDR3 residues: CASSSYYKNGYTF. DNA for the CDR3: TGTGCCAGCAGCTCCTATTATAAAAATGGCTACACCTTC. The full variable domain, with the rest looked up from reference TRBV11-2 and TRBJ1-2, is EAGVAQSPRYKIIEKRQSVAFWCNPISGHATLYWYQQILGQGPKLLIQFQNNGVVDDSQLPKDRFSAERLKGVDSTLKIQPAKLEDSAVYLCASSSYYKNGYTFGSGTRLTVV.

The V and J genes are TRBV7-9 and TRBJ2-1; no reliable D call. Germline-derived CDR1 and CDR2 are SEHNR and FQNEAQ (reference sequence). This CDR3 has 14 residues. V was trimmed by 9 bases and J by 4 bases, leaving 16 bases between them. The CDR3 DNA reads TGTGCCAGTTACTCGTCGTTTTTTTACAATGAGCAGTTCTTC. Encoded protein: CASYSSFFYNEQFF.

V usage is TRBV19 and J usage is TRBJ2-7; 11 nucleotides align to TRBD2. This CDR3 has 19 amino acids. Germline-derived CDR1 and CDR2 are LNHDA and SQIVND (reference sequence). Unmatched junction bases numbered 19, after V lost 5 bases and J lost 4 bases. In DNA, the CDR3 is TGTGCCAGTAGTGCCGTTCCGCTAGTAGCGGGAGGGCCTCGATACGAGCAGTACTTC. It is translated as CASSAVPLVAGGPRYEQYF.